The 13 T cell receptor beta chains below come from one sample, sequenced in a study of blood T cell repertoires in COVID-19. Only in-frame clones appear in the TCRdb table, and some are missing; sequencing was by immunoSEQ multiplex PCR. This sample yields about 380,000 clones, of which 87% are seen a single time; approximately 1.3% belongs to the top ten. Specimen: PBMCs or T cells enriched from blood (not recorded which). All receptors come from a man aged 25-45 years who had recovered from COVID-19.

The chain recombines TRBV4-1 with TRBJ2-7; TRBD1 might be the D (6 bases). The V end was cut by 1 base, the J end by 2 bases, with 21 bases between. Germline assignment: CDR1 MGHRA and CDR2 YSYEKL. This CDR3 comprises 18 residues. CDR3 residues: CASSQGSRGTLTAYEQYF. CDR3 DNA sequence: TGCGCCAGCAGCCAAGGAAGCAGGGGAACCCTAACGGCCTACGAGCAGTACTTC.

V and J are TRBV5-1 and TRBJ1-1; 10 nucleotides match TRBD1. Germline V CDR1 and CDR2: SGHRS, YFSETQ. V lost 4 bases, J lost 6 bases, and 9 bases stayed unmatched. CDR3 length equals 15 residues. The CDR3 sequence is CASSRTGGRGAEAFF. DNA of the CDR3: TGCGCCAGCAGCCGGACAGGGGGAAGAGGGGCTGAAGCTTTCTTT.

This chain connects TRBV9 to TRBJ1-6; D ambiguous. Deletions cut 2 bases from V and 9 bases from J, with 12 bases between. This CDR3 is 14 amino acids long. The germline V gene encodes CDR1 SGDLS and CDR2 YYNGEE. CDR3 region: CASSVGSTGSPLHF. CDR3 bases: TGTGCCAGCAGCGTCGGCAGTACGGGTTCACCCCTCCACTTT.

The chain is built from TRBV7-2 and TRBJ2-7, with a possible D match to TRBD1 (5 bases). The germline V gene encodes CDR1 SGHTA and CDR2 FQGNSA. V lost 6 bases and J 5 bases, leaving 20 bases between the germline ends. The CDR3 is 15 amino acids. The CDR3: CASRQDRVELNEQYF. CDR3 bases: TGTGCCAGCAGACAGGACCGGGTCGAATTAAACGAGCAGTACTTC.

The chain recombines TRBV12-5 with TRBJ1-3; D gene uncertain. V gave up 1 base and J gave up 4 bases, with 5 bases separating them. Germline assignment: CDR1 LGHNT and CDR2 FRNRAP. CDR3 length: 13 amino acids. CDR3 region: CASGLDGGNTIYF. The CDR3 DNA reads as TGTGCTAGTGGTTTGGACGGGGGAAACACCATATATTTT. The variable domain in full, completed from reference TRBV12-5 and TRBJ1-3, reads DARVTQTPRHKVTEMGQEVTMRCQPILGHNTVFWYRQTMMQGLELLAYFRNRAPLDDSGMPKDRFSAEMPDATLATLKIQPSEPRDSAVYFCASGLDGGNTIYFGEGSWLTVV.

CDR3 sequence: CASSSTTSGGFETQYF. CDR3 DNA: TGCGCCAGCAGCTCAACGACTAGCGGGGGATTCGAGACCCAGTACTTC. The genes are TRBV5-1 and TRBJ2-5, with 12 bases lining up with TRBD2. The CDR3 covers 16 residues. Germline CDR1 reads SGHRS; CDR2 reads YFSETQ. Unmatched junction bases numbered 8, after V lost 3 bases and J lost 5 bases. Full variable domain (outside the CDR3, taken from reference TRBV5-1 and TRBJ2-5): KAGVTQTPRYLIKTRGQQVTLSCSPISGHRSVSWYQQTPGQGLQFLFEYFSETQRNKGNFPGRFSGRQFSNSRSEMNVSTLELGDSALYLCASSSTTSGGFETQYFGPGTRLLVL.

V is TRBV18 and J is TRBJ1-2; 7 bases fit TRBD1. The CDR3 runs to 14 residues. Germline V gene data show CDR1 as KGHSH and CDR2 as LQKENI. Trimming at V came to 6 bases and at J to 2 bases, leaving 6 bases not matched to a gene. DNA of the CDR3: TGTGCCAGCTCTGCGGGACAGTCAAACTATGGCTACACCTTC. It yields the protein CASSAGQSNYGYTF.

The rearrangement links TRBV30 to TRBJ2-1, with 14 bases fitting TRBD2. Per germline, CDR1 GTSNPN and CDR2 SVGIG (reference sequence). This CDR3 contains 14 residues. Unmatched junction bases numbered 8, after V lost 1 base and J lost 15 bases. CDR3 nucleotides: TGTGCCTGGAGTGGGACTAGCGGGGGGTCTCGTCCGTTCTTC. Translation: CAWSGTSGGSRPFF.

This chain links TRBV5-6 with TRBJ1-5, with D uncertain. This CDR3 has 15 amino acids. Trimming cost V 0 bases and J 4 bases, with 11 bases left between them. The germline CDR1 and CDR2 sequences are SGHDT and YYEEEE. In DNA form, the CDR3 reads TGTGCCAGCAGCTTGGGATCCGGTTCTAATCAGCCCCAGCATTTT. Its translation: CASSLGSGSNQPQHF.

The chain is built from TRBV12-3 or TRBV12-4 and TRBJ2-1, with no clear D. Trimming removed 6 bases from V and 9 bases from J, with 12 bases in between. The CDR3 sequence is 12 residues long. CDR3 region: CASSLSGGEQFF. The CDR3 DNA sequence: TGTGCCAGCAGCTTATCCGGTGGTGAGCAGTTCTTC.

The chain is built from TRBV29-1 and TRBJ2-1; no firm D call. Deletions cut 3 bases from V and 1 base from J, with 13 bases between. This CDR3 region has 15 residues. Germline V gene lookup returns CDR1 SQVTM and CDR2 ANQGSEA. CDR3 nucleotides: TGCAGCGTTGATCGTGGGCCTGGATCCTACAATGAGCAGTTCTTC. This gives the protein CSVDRGPGSYNEQFF.

The chain couples TRBV30 to TRBJ1-4, with a tentative D call TRBD1 (6 bases). This CDR3 has 12 amino acids. CDR1 is GTSNPN, CDR2 SVGIG, per germline (reference sequence). V gave up 2 bases and J gave up 8 bases, with 9 bases separating them. The CDR3 DNA sequence: TGTGCCTGGAGTAAAGGGGGAGAAAAACTGTTTTTT. It codes for CAWSKGGEKLFF.

The chain is built from TRBV10-2 and TRBJ2-2, with D unclear. Germline CDR1 and CDR2: WSHSY and SAAADI. The germline V and J ends were trimmed by 7 bases and 4 bases, with 10 bases remaining between them. This CDR3 contains 13 residues. In nucleotides, the CDR3 is TGCGCCAGCACATCTACGGGCACCGGGGAGCTGTTTTTT. Translating it yields CASTSTGTGELFF.